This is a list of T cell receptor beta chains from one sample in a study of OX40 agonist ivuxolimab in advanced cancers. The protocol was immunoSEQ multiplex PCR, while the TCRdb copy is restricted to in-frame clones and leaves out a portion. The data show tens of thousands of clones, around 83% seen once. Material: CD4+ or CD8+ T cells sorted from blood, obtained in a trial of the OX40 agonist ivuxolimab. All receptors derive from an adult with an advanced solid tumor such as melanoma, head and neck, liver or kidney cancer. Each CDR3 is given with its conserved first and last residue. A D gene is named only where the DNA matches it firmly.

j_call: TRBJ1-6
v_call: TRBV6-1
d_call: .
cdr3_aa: CASRGDFNSPLHF

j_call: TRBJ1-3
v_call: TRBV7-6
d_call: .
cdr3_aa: CASSLWTGNTIYF

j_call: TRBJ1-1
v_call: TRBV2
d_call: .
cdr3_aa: CASRSSGGTEAFF

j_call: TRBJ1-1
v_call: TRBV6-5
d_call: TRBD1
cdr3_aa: CASRRPGQGSAFF

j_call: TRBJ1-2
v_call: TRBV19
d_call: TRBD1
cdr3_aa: CASSSPPGQRTNYGYTF

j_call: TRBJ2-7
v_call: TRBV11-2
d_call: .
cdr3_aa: CASSLGATYEQYF

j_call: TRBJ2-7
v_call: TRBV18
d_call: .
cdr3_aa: CASSPSGRERTEQYF

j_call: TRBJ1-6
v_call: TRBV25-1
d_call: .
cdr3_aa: CASSEGRVAHSPLHF

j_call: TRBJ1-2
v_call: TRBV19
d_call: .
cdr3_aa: CASTTSTGGNYGYTF

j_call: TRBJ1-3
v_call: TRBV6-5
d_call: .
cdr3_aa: CASSSRFSAIYF

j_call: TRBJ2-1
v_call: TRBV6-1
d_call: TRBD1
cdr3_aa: CASRMTGSSYNEQFF

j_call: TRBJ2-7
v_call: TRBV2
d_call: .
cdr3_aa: CASSEAVYEQYF

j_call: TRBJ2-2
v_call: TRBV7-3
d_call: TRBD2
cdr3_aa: CASSLAGGPGTGELFF

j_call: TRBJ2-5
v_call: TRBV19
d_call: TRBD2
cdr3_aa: CASSTGLAGGGETQYF

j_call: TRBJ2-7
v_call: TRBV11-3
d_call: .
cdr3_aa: CASSADSYEQYF

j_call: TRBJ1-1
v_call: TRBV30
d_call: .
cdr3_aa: CAWNQPGRRVEAFF

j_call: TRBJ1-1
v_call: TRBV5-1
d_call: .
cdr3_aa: CASSLEGSLGTEAFF

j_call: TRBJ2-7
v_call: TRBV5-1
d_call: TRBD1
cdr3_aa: CASSLGQSNEQYF

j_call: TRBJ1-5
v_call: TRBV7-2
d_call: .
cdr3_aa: CASSLLFHQPQHF

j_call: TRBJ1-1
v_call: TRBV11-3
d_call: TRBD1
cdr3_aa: CASSKWGGQAATEAFF

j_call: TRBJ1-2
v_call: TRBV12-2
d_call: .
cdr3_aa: CASRFCRGQGQINYGYTF

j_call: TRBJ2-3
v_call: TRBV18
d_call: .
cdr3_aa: CASSPQTLRDTQYF

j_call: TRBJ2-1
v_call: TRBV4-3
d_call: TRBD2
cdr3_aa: CASSQATSGSDEQFF

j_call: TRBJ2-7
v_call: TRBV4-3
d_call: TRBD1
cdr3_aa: CASSQEKPGTAPYEQYF

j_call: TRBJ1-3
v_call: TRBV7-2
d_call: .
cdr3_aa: CASSLLSSGNTIYF

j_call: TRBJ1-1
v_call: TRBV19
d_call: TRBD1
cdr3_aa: CASSLTGATEAFF

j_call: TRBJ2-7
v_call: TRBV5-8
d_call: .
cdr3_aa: CASGRGLGEQYF